This is a list of T cell receptor beta chains from one sample in a study of blood T cell repertoires in COVID-19. Profiled with immunoSEQ multiplex PCR; TCRdb holds only in-frame clones, not every one. Of roughly 250,000 clones listed, approximately 85% are singletons. Material: PBMCs or T cells enriched from blood (not recorded which). The receptors come from a woman in her thirties who had recovered from COVID-19. Each CDR3 is given with its conserved first and last residue. Each record gives: CDR3 length, V gene, J gene, D gene, clone size, CDR3 DNA, CDR3 protein. D genes are given only for firm matches. The listing skips clone size in some rows; elsewhere it reads once, few, many or a size class.

>17|TRBV27|TRBJ2-7|TRBD1|-
TGTGCCAGCAGTTCCCTCCGGACAGGGCATAACCACTACGAGCAGTACTTC
CASSSLRTGHNHYEQYF
>14|TRBV10-2|TRBJ1-5|-|-
TGCGCCAGCAGTGTTAACGGGGGTCGGCAGCCCCAGCATTTT
CASSVNGGRQPQHF
>15|TRBV7-5|TRBJ1-5|-|-
TGTGCCAGAATCAACTCAACAGATAGCAATCAGCCCCAGCATTTT
CARINSTDSNQPQHF
>17|TRBV19|TRBJ1-1|TRBD1|-
TGTGCCAGTAGAATATCCTCAGGGGGGCGAGGGGACACTGAAGCTTTCTTT
CASRISSGGRGDTEAFF
>14|TRBV29-1|TRBJ1-2|-|-
TGCAGCGTTCGGCCGTCCCTGGCGGGCTATGGCTACACCTTC
CSVRPSLAGYGYTF
>16|TRBV29-1|TRBJ2-1|TRBD2|-
TGCAGCGTTGAACCGTGGGCTAGCGGGAGTTCAGATGAGCAGTTCTTC
CSVEPWASGSSDEQFF
>16|TRBV27|TRBJ1-6|TRBD1|-
TGTGCCAGCAGAACAGGGGTGGCCGCTCTTTTTTCACCCCTCCACTTT
CASRTGVAALFSPLHF
>15|TRBV4-1|TRBJ2-7|-|-
TGCGCCAGCAGCCAAGGTAGGCGGAGCTCCTACGAGCAGTACTTC
CASSQGRRSSYEQYF
>14|TRBV28|TRBJ2-7|TRBD1|-
TGTGCCAGCCTCGGGGACAGGGAAGACTACGAGCAGTACTTC
CASLGDREDYEQYF
>18|TRBV7-9|TRBJ2-4|TRBD2|-
TGTGCCAGCAGCCAAGTAGGTAGCGGGATAAGAGGCAAAAACATTCAGTACTTC
CASSQVGSGIRGKNIQYF
>14|TRBV3-1/TRBV3-2|TRBJ1-1|-|-
TGTGCCAGCAGCCAAGAGCAGGGAGGCACTGAAGCTTTCTTT
CASSQEQGGTEAFF
>10|TRBV2|TRBJ2-5|TRBD2|-
TGTGCCAGCTGGGAGGGTCAACAGTACTTC
CASWEGQQYF
>13|TRBV10-1|TRBJ1-1|-|once
TGCGCCAGCAGTGAGTCGAGGATCACTGAAGCTTTCTTT
CASSESRITEAFF
>15|TRBV28|TRBJ1-1|-|-
TGTGCCACCCGATTCCGGACCGGGGGAAACACTGAAGCTTTCTTT
CATRFRTGGNTEAFF
>10|TRBV29-1|TRBJ1-2|-|-
TGCAGCGTCCCAGGGGATGGCTACACCTTC
CSVPGDGYTF
>19|TRBV14|TRBJ1-2|-|-
TGTGCCAGCAGCCCCCCACTACACAGGGCGATGGGGGCACACTATGGCTACACCTTC
CASSPPLHRAMGAHYGYTF
>15|TRBV24-1|TRBJ2-1|-|-
TGTGCCACCAGTATGACGGGAGCAAACTACAATGAGCAGTTCTTC
CATSMTGANYNEQFF
>13|TRBV28|TRBJ1-5|-|-
TGTGCCAGCAGCCCGCCGGGGGTTCAGCCCCAGCATTTT
CASSPPGVQPQHF
>16|TRBV5-1|TRBJ1-3|-|-
TGCGCCAGCAGCTTGTATGAGTCCAACTCTGGAAACACCATATATTTT
CASSLYESNSGNTIYF
>15|TRBV7-9|TRBJ1-1|-|-
TGTGCCAGCAGCTCAGGCCGGGGTCAAATCTTGCGGGCTTTCTTT
CASSSGRGQILRAFF
>14|TRBV28|TRBJ1-5|-|-
TGTGCCAGCAGTTTGGGGGACACCAATCAGCCCCAGCATTTT
CASSLGDTNQPQHF
>15|TRBV28|TRBJ1-5|-|-
TGTGCCAGCAGTTTCGTCAGGGTTGACAATCAGCCCCAGCATTTT
CASSFVRVDNQPQHF
>13|TRBV5-4|TRBJ2-7|-|-
TGTGCCAGCAGCCAGGGGGGATCGGGGGAGCAGTACTTC
CASSQGGSGEQYF
>15|TRBV28|TRBJ1-4|-|-
TGTGCCAGCAGTTTATGGGGGGCTACTAATGAAAAACTGTTTTTT
CASSLWGATNEKLFF
>14|TRBV28|TRBJ1-3|TRBD1|-
TGTGCCAGCAGTTTAGCGGACAGGAGGTACACCATATATTTT
CASSLADRRYTIYF
>17|TRBV28|TRBJ1-2|TRBD1|-
TGTGCCAGCAGTTTATGGTACGGGACAGGGGATGACTATGGCTACACCTTC
CASSLWYGTGDDYGYTF
>15|TRBV6-5|TRBJ1-3|-|-
TGTGCCAGCAGGGGGGGACCGCTCTCTGGAAACACCATATATTTT
CASRGGPLSGNTIYF
>16|TRBV28|TRBJ1-5|TRBD1|few
TGTGCCAGCAGCTACAGACAGGGCTATAGCAATCAGCCCCAGCATTTT
CASSYRQGYSNQPQHF
>13|TRBV19|TRBJ2-2|-|-
TGTGCCAGCACAGTAGGGAACACCGGGGAGCTGTTTTTT
CASTVGNTGELFF
>14|TRBV11-3|TRBJ1-3|-|-
TGTGCCAGCAGCGGAGGGGAACAAGGAAACACCATATATTTT
CASSGGEQGNTIYF
>17|TRBV28|TRBJ1-4|-|-
TGTGCCAGCAGTTCTGCGGGCCGAAGTGAGCCCCATGAAAAACTGTTTTTT
CASSSAGRSEPHEKLFF
>14|TRBV6-2/TRBV6-3|TRBJ1-2|-|-
TGTGCCAGCAGTTACCCCCCCCGCGGATATGGCTACACCTTC
CASSYPPRGYGYTF
>14|TRBV3-1/TRBV3-2|TRBJ2-7|-|-
TGTGCCAGCAGCCAAACGGACAGTAGGAACGAGCAGTACTTC
CASSQTDSRNEQYF
>12|TRBV28|TRBJ1-5|-|-
TGTGCCAGCAGTTTGGCGGTTCAGCCCCAGCATTTT
CASSLAVQPQHF
>13|TRBV28|TRBJ2-7|-|-
TGTGCCAGCACCTCACAGGGCCTGAGGGAGCAGTACTTC
CASTSQGLREQYF
>15|TRBV28|TRBJ2-7|-|-
TGTGCCAGCAGTTTTCCTTTGCAGCCCCAGGGCGAGCAGTACTTC
CASSFPLQPQGEQYF
>14|TRBV28|TRBJ2-7|-|-
TGTGCCTCGGGGGTGGGGTTACCAGTCTACGAGCAGTACTTC
CASGVGLPVYEQYF
>19|TRBV2|TRBJ1-2|TRBD1|few
TGTGCCAGCAGTGAAGAAACTAGATTTCTGGACAGGACTAACTATGGCTACACCTTC
CASSEETRFLDRTNYGYTF
>12|TRBV28|TRBJ1-5|TRBD1|-
TGTGCCAGCACATACAGGGGTCAGCCCCAGCATTTT
CASTYRGQPQHF
>12|TRBV12-5|TRBJ2-2|-|-
TGTGCTAGTGGTTTAACTGTGTGGGAGCTGTTTTTT
CASGLTVWELFF
>14|TRBV2|TRBJ2-1|TRBD2|few
TGTGCCAGCAGGACTAGCCCGGGTGACAATGAGCAGTTCTTC
CASRTSPGDNEQFF
>18|TRBV7-2|TRBJ2-7|-|-
TGTGCCAGCAGCTTAGAGGCTCTCGGGCAGGGGGGCTCCTACGAGCAGTACTTC
CASSLEALGQGGSYEQYF
>16|TRBV25-1|TRBJ1-1|-|-
TGTGCCAGCAGTGAATTGGAAGTCCGACTTAACACTGAAGCTTTCTTT
CASSELEVRLNTEAFF
>10|TRBV30|TRBJ1-1|-|-
TGTGCCTGGGGGGAGGCTGAAGCTTTCTTT
CAWGEAEAFF
>15|TRBV5-6|TRBJ2-5|TRBD2|-
TGTGCCAGCAGCGGGGGGGAGTCGGCTCAAGAGACCCAGTACTTC
CASSGGESAQETQYF
>19|TRBV28|TRBJ2-4|TRBD1|-
TGTGCCAGCCAGGACAGGGAAGCCTCTCCGGGAATAGCCAAAAACATTCAGTACTTC
CASQDREASPGIAKNIQYF
>12|TRBV20-1|TRBJ1-6|-|-
TGCAGTGCTAGTATCCGGGGGGCACCCCTCCACTTT
CSASIRGAPLHF
>14|TRBV5-1|TRBJ1-3|TRBD1|-
TGCGCCAGCGGATTGACAGGGGCCGGAAACACCATATATTTT
CASGLTGAGNTIYF